The 17 T cell receptor beta chains in this list originate from one sample, sequenced in a study of blood T cells in healthy people across ages. Through a sample-barcoded 5' primer and a J-beta primer mix, a second PCR was run for roughly 6 to 11 cycles. In TCRdb, the 5' RACE reads were re-called with MiXCR into one record per CDR3 protein. The sample holds fewer than 2,000,000 distinct CDR3 sequences, about 39% seen once. Sequenced input: blood. The receptors were gathered from a human donor in good health.

This clonotype was counted once. The chain joins TRBV20-1 to TRBJ2-5; 8 bases agree with TRBD2. V shed 1 base, J shed 9 bases, and the junction held 7 bases outside the gene matches. CDR3 length: 13 amino acids. Germline V gives CDR1 DFQATT, CDR2 SNEGSKA (reference sequence). This CDR3 is CSARVLAAEAQYF. The CDR3 nucleotides read TGCAGTGCTAGAGTACTAGCGGCGGAGGCCCAGTACTTC.

The chain couples TRBV7-9 to TRBJ1-2; possibly TRBD1 for D (6 bases). This CDR3 is 15 amino acids long. The V gene's germline CDR1 is SEHNR and CDR2 FQNEAQ (reference sequence). V lost 4 bases to trimming and J lost 4 bases, with 16 bases between them. The CDR3 spells CASSCGGPTPYGYTF. CDR3 nucleotide sequence: TGTGCCAGCAGCTGCGGGGGCCCTACACCCTATGGCTACACCTTC.

This clonotype was counted only a few times. The chain combines TRBV20-1 with TRBJ1-2, with a tentative D call TRBD1 (5 bases). Germline V gene data show CDR1 as DFQATT and CDR2 as SNEGSKA (reference sequence). This CDR3 is 11 amino acids long. Here the CDR3 reads CTAWGRDGYTF. For the CDR3, the DNA is TGCACCGCGTGGGGGAGGGATGGCTACACCTTC.

This clonotype was seen more than once but under ten times. This chain uses TRBV18 with TRBJ2-7, with D tentatively TRBD1 (5 bases). Trimming stripped 2 bases from V and 6 bases from J, with 14 bases between. The CDR3 has 14 residues. The germline V gene encodes CDR1 KGHSH and CDR2 LQKENI. The CDR3 protein is CASSPSGRGSEQYF. CDR3 DNA: TGTGCCAGCTCACCATCAGGTAGGGGTAGCGAGCAGTACTTC.

This chain joins TRBV7-9 and TRBJ2-5; 11 bases agree with TRBD2. Germline CDR1 reads SEHNR; CDR2 reads FQNEAQ (reference sequence). The trim removed 5 bases at V and 3 bases at J, leaving 11 bases unmatched. The CDR3 loop spans 17 amino acids. In DNA form, the CDR3 reads TGTGCCAGCAGCCCGGAACTAGCGGGAGCTACTAAAGAGACCCAGTACTTC. This sequence encodes CASSPELAGATKETQYF.

This clonotype was observed at least ten times. Relative to the germline gene, one junction end is altered; a read error may explain this. The genes are TRBV5-1 and TRBJ2-7, with 10 bases that match TRBD1. The CDR3 length is 15 residues. CDR1 and CDR2 from the germline V gene are SGHRS and YFSETQ. The CDR3 DNA is TGTGCCAGCAGCCTCGGGACAGGGGACTCCTACGAGCAGTACTTC. It is translated as CASSLGTGDSYEQYF.

V gene TRBV7-2 combines with J gene TRBJ1-5, with D tentatively TRBD1 (6 bases). CDR1 and CDR2 (germline): SGHTA, FQGNSA. V lost 5 bases and J lost 5, with 13 bases in between. CDR3 length: 14 residues. The CDR3 sequence is CASSQTGIHQPQHF. Written as DNA, the CDR3 is TGTGCCAGCAGCCAAACAGGGATCCATCAGCCCCAGCATTTT.

This clonotype was counted only a few times. V and J are TRBV27 and TRBJ2-3, with D tentatively TRBD1 (7 bases). The CDR3 contains 14 residues. CDR1 MNHEY and CDR2 SMNVEV come from the germline V gene (reference sequence). V lost 2 bases, J lost 5 bases, and 11 bases lay in between. This CDR3 is CASSLSRGEDTQYF. The CDR3 bases are TGTGCCAGCAGTTTAAGCAGGGGGGAAGATACGCAGTATTTT.

The V gene is TRBV7-2, the J gene TRBJ2-5; 7 bases fit TRBD1. J gave up 2 bases and V 2 bases, and 5 bases lay outside the gene matches. The CDR3 is made up of 15 amino acids. Germline V gives CDR1 SGHTA, CDR2 FQGNSA. CDR3 sequence (DNA): TGTGCCAGCAGCTTAATCAGGGGACAGCAAGAGACCCAGTACTTC. As protein: CASSLIRGQQETQYF.

There are many counts of this clonotype. This sequence joins TRBV5-6 and TRBJ2-7, with D perhaps matching TRBD2 (6 bases). This CDR3 is 14 amino acids long. Per germline, CDR1 SGHDT and CDR2 YYEEEE. V was cut by 3 bases and J by 0 bases, with 10 bases left in between. CDR3 region: CASSSPGASYEQYF. The CDR3 nucleotides are TGTGCCAGCAGCTCTCCGGGAGCCTCCTACGAGCAGTACTTC. Full variable domain (remainder filled in from reference TRBV5-6 and TRBJ2-7): DAGVTQSPTHLIKTRGQQVTLRCSPKSGHDTVSWYQQALGQGPQFIFQYYEEEERQRGNFPDRFSGHQFPNYSSELNVNALLLGDSALYLCASSSPGASYEQYFGPGTRLTVT.

Note on this clonotype: One end of the junction varies from germline; a read error may be responsible. This rearrangement joins TRBV7-8 to TRBJ1-1; 7 positions match TRBD1. Germline V gene lookup returns CDR1 SGHVS and CDR2 FQNEAQ. This CDR3 region has 17 residues. For the CDR3, the DNA is TGTGCTAGCAGCCTAATTCCAGGGGGTTTTGTGGGGACTGAAGCTTTCTTT. It yields the protein CASSLIPGGFVGTEAFF.

This clonotype was observed a handful of times. The chain is built from TRBV20-1 and TRBJ2-6; D remains ambiguous. The V and J ends lost 1 base and 0 bases respectively, with 7 bases between them. From germline, CDR1 is DFQATT and CDR2 SNEGSKA (reference sequence). This CDR3 is 15 amino acids long. The CDR3 DNA follows: TGCAGTGCTAGAGTAGGGCCCTCTGGGGCCAACGTCCTGACTTTC. As protein: CSARVGPSGANVLTF.

This clonotype was counted only a few times. V gene TRBV10-3 combines with J gene TRBJ2-7; 9 bases are shared with TRBD1. CDR3 size: 16 residues. In germline, CDR1 is ENHRY, CDR2 SYGVKD. Losses at the gene ends were 3 bases for V and 1 base for J; bases not matched to a gene: 7. The chain's CDR3 is CAISDPPGQGSYEQYF. The CDR3 nucleotides read TGTGCCATCAGTGACCCGCCGGGACAGGGATCCTACGAGCAGTACTTC.

V and J are TRBV7-6 and TRBJ2-5; no clear D gene. The germline gives CDR1 SGHVS, CDR2 FNYEAQ. Deletions cut 1 base from V and 6 bases from J, with 9 bases between. The CDR3 loop spans 13 amino acids. The CDR3 sequence: CASSLEGRQTQYF. CDR3 DNA: TGTGCCAGCAGCTTAGAGGGAAGGCAGACCCAGTACTTC.

The CDR3: CSARPSGRRNIQYF. The CDR3 bases are TGCAGTGCTAGGCCTAGCGGGAGGCGGAACATTCAGTACTTC. V and J are TRBV20-1 and TRBJ2-4, with 11 bases that match TRBD2. Losses at the gene ends were 3 bases for V and 7 bases for J; bases not matched to a gene: 5. Germline CDR1 is DFQATT and CDR2 is SNEGSKA (reference sequence). The CDR3 is 14 amino acids.

A few counts support this clonotype. The chain combines TRBV7-3 with TRBJ2-1; TRBD1 aligns across 8 bases. CDR3 length: 16 residues. CDR1 is SGHTA, CDR2 FQGTGA, per germline. With V trimmed by 5 bases and J by 2 bases, 8 bases remained unmatched. The CDR3 bases are TGTGCCAGCAGCCTATTGAAGGGACAGGCCTACAATGAGCAGTTCTTC. Translating it yields CASSLLKGQAYNEQFF.

At least ten counts were recorded for this clonotype. This rearrangement joins TRBV7-2 to TRBJ2-5, with TRBD2 identical over 7 bases. The germline V gene has CDR1 SGHTA and CDR2 FQGNSA. The V segment lost 4 bases and the J segment 0 bases; nucleotides outside the gene matches: 14. The length of the CDR3 is 18 residues. The CDR3 bases are TGTGCCAGCAGCTGGGGGGGGTTGTGGGGGGAGAACCAAGAGACCCAGTACTTC. Residues: CASSWGGLWGENQETQYF.